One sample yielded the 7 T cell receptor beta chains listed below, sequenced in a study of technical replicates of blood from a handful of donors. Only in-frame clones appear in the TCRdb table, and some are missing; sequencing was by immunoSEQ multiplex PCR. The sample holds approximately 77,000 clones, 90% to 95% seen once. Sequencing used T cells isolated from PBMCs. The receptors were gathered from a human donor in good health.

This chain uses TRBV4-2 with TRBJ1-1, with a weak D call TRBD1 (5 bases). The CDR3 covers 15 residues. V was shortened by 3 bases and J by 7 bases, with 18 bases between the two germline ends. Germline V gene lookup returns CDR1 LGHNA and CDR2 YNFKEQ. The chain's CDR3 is CASSQVPTRDFEAFF. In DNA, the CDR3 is TGTGCCAGCAGCCAGGTTCCCACGCGGGACTTTGAAGCTTTCTTT.

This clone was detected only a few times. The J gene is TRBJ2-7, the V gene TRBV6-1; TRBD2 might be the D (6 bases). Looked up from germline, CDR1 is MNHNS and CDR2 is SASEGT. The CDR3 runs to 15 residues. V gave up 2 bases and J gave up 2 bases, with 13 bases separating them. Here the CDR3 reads CASSERGGEAYEQYF. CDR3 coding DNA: TGTGCCAGCAGTGAAAGGGGAGGTGAGGCCTACGAGCAGTACTTC.

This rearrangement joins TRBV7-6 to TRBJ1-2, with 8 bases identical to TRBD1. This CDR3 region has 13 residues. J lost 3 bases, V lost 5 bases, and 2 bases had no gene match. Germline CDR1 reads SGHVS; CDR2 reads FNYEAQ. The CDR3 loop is CASSPGQDYGYTF. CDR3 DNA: TGTGCCAGCAGCCCGGGACAGGACTATGGCTACACCTTC.

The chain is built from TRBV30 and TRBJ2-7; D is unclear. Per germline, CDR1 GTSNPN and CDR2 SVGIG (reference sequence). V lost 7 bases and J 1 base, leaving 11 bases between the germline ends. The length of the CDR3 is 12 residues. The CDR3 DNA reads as TGTGCCTCAGCGAGCCTATCCTACGAGCAGTACTTC. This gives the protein CASASLSYEQYF.

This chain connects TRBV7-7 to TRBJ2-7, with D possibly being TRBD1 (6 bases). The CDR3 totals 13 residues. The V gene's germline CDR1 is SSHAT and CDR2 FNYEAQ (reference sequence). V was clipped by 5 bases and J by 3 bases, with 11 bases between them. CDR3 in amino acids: CASSEGHLYEQYF. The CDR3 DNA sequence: TGTGCCAGCAGCGAGGGACACCTCTACGAGCAGTACTTC. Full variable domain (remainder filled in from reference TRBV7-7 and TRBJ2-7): GAGVSQSPRYKVTKRGQDVTLRCDPISSHATLYWYQQALGQGPEFLTYFNYEAQPDKSGLPSDRFSAERPEGSISTLTIQRTEQRDSAMYRCASSEGHLYEQYFGPGTRLTVT.

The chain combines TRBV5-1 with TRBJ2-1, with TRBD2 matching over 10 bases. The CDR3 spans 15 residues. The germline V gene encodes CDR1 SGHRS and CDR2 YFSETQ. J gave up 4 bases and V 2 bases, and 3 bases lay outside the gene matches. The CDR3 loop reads CASSFTSGIYNEQFF. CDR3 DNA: TGCGCCAGCAGCTTTACTAGCGGGATTTACAATGAGCAGTTCTTC. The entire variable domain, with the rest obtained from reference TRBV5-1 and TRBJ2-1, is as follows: KAGVTQTPRYLIKTRGQQVTLSCSPISGHRSVSWYQQTPGQGLQFLFEYFSETQRNKGNFPGRFSGRQFSNSRSEMNVSTLELGDSALYLCASSFTSGIYNEQFFGPGTRLTVL.

The CDR3 sequence: CASSYSGTTSTDTQYF. The CDR3 coding sequence is TGTGCCAGCAGTTACTCGGGGACTACTAGCACAGATACGCAGTATTTT. V is TRBV6-6 and J is TRBJ2-3, with TRBD2 matching 7 bases. This CDR3 spans 16 amino acids. With 0 bases clipped from V and 0 bases from J, the junction kept 3 bases outside the gene matches. The germline gives CDR1 MNHNY, CDR2 SVGAGI (reference sequence).